This TCR beta chain was documented in a study of blood T cell repertoires in COVID-19. Overall study context: Researchers got acute and convalescent COVID-19 samples from the United States, Italy and Spain.

The CDR3 totals 14 residues. V gave up 2 bases and J gave up 4 bases; unmatched junction bases: 4. The V gene's germline CDR1 is MNHEY and CDR2 SVGEGT. TCRdb keeps only in-frame clones here, not all; method: immunoSEQ multiplex PCR. The sample lists 100,000 to 150,000 clones; roughly 85% were seen once. The TCR comes from a woman older than 75 with acute or convalescent COVID-19. The chain links TRBV6-2 or TRBV6-3 to TRBJ1-2, with 7 nucleotides matching TRBD1. Material: peripheral blood. DNA for the CDR3: TGTGCCAGCAGTTACGCCGGACAGGTCTATGGCTACACCTTC. It codes for CASSYAGQVYGYTF.